These 4 T cell receptor beta chains came from one sample sequenced in a study of breast tumors, draining lymph nodes, adjacent tissues (dated by TCRdb to 2015 to 2016). Lymph node samples came from the axillary draining lymph nodes of breast cancer patients. Library construction relied on multiplex PCR. The run used an Illumina HiSeq 2000. TCRdb applied fastp at Q25 and MiXCR to the public reads, then kept only in-frame beta chains. Each entry merges the rows of one CDR3 protein and shows their most common DNA and genes. The sample has approximately 250,000 distinct CDR3 sequences on record, around 35% of them singletons. The ten largest clones take up 3% to 4% of the sample. Source material: axillary lymph node tissue. The receptors stem from a female donor with breast cancer. Some clones in this sample may be carry-over from other donors' samples.

This clonotype was counted at least ten times. The chain combines TRBV20-1 with TRBJ2-7, with D perhaps matching TRBD2 (5 bases). The ends were cut back, 0 bases at V and 6 bases at J, with 15 bases in the middle. The CDR3 has 14 amino acids. Germline CDR1 and CDR2: DFQATT and SNEGSKA (reference sequence). The CDR3 region has the DNA TGCAGTGCTAGAGACGCGAGCGGTCCTGCCGAGCAGTACTTC. This codes for CSARDASGPAEQYF.

This clonotype occurred many times. The chain employs TRBV3-1 and TRBJ2-5; 9 bases are a match to TRBD2. This CDR3 has 15 amino acids. Germline V gene data show CDR1 as LGHDT and CDR2 as YNNKEL (reference sequence). Trimming removed 3 bases from V and 2 bases from J; junction bases left unmatched: 4. This CDR3 is CASSQLRGGQETQYF. The CDR3, as DNA: TGTGCCAGCAGCCAGTTGCGGGGGGGACAAGAGACCCAGTACTTC.

The chain recombines TRBV10-1 with TRBJ2-3; D may be TRBD1 (7 bases). The ends were cut back, 0 bases at V and 8 bases at J, with 18 bases in the middle. The V gene's germline CDR1 is WNHNN and CDR2 SYGVQD (reference sequence). The CDR3 length is 16 residues. The CDR3 spells CASSESGGGLGGTQYF. In DNA form, the CDR3 reads TGCGCCAGCAGTGAGTCAGGAGGGGGCTTGGGCGGTACGCAGTATTTT.

This clonotype was counted ten times or more. This chain links TRBV19 with TRBJ2-4; no firm D call. The CDR3 sequence is 12 residues long. CDR1 is LNHDA, CDR2 SQIVND, per germline (reference sequence). V was pared by 6 bases and J by 3 bases, with 6 bases between. The DNA for the CDR3 is TGTGCCAGTAGCCACAACAAAAACATTCAGTACTTC. Amino acids: CASSHNKNIQYF.